These 15 T cell receptor beta chains originate from one sample sequenced in a study of blood T cell repertoires in COVID-19. Sequencing was performed with immunoSEQ multiplex PCR; in TCRdb, only in-frame clones are kept and a portion is missing. The sample carries 85,000 to 95,000 clones, around 72% recorded once. Sequencing used peripheral blood. The receptors were sampled from a woman over 75 with acute or convalescent COVID-19.

The chain joins TRBV10-3 to TRBJ2-2; D possibly corresponds to TRBD2 (5 bases). Germline CDR1 ENHRY, CDR2 SYGVKD. Trimming cost V 3 bases and J 4 bases, with 9 bases left between them. CDR3 size: 14 residues. The DNA of the CDR3 is TGTGCCATCAGTGAAGAGCGGAGCACCGGGGAGCTGTTTTTT. Its protein product is CAISEERSTGELFF.

The CDR3 loop is CAISERGANTEAFF. In nucleotides, the CDR3 is TGTGCCATCAGTGAAAGAGGAGCGAACACTGAAGCTTTCTTT. This chain connects TRBV10-3 to TRBJ1-1; D not certain. The CDR3 contains 14 residues. Trimming stripped 3 bases from V and 1 base from J, with 9 bases between. Germline CDR1 is ENHRY and CDR2 is SYGVKD.

The gene calls are TRBV4-2 and TRBJ2-2; 7 bases are a match to TRBD1. The germline gives CDR1 LGHNA, CDR2 YNFKEQ. Trimming cost V 3 bases and J 7 bases; bases outside gene matches: 11. This CDR3 comprises 16 residues. The chain's CDR3 is CASSHPKGAGSGELFF. In nucleotides, the CDR3 is TGTGCCAGCAGCCACCCGAAGGGGGCAGGGAGCGGGGAGCTGTTTTTT.

The V and J genes are TRBV7-2 and TRBJ2-5; D is uncertain. Between the trimmed V and J ends, which lost 1 base and 5 bases, there was a span of 8 bases. The CDR3 runs 13 residues. Germline CDR1 and CDR2: SGHTA and FQGNSA. The CDR3 loop reads CASSLGPRETQYF. DNA of the CDR3: TGTGCCAGCAGCTTAGGGCCCCGTGAGACCCAGTACTTC.

The chain employs TRBV4-2 and TRBJ2-2; 11 bases align to TRBD1. This CDR3 contains 16 residues. The trim removed 4 bases at V and 6 bases at J, leaving 7 bases unmatched. Germline loops: CDR1 LGHNA, CDR2 YNFKEQ. The CDR3 region has the DNA TGTGCCAGCAGCCCTGGACAGGGGGCGCCGGCCGGGGAGCTGTTTTTT. Amino acid sequence: CASSPGQGAPAGELFF.

V and J are TRBV29-1 and TRBJ2-1; 7 bases line up with TRBD2. The CDR3 has 16 amino acids. With 0 bases clipped from V and 1 base from J, the junction kept 6 bases outside the gene matches. In germline, CDR1 is SQVTM, CDR2 ANQGSEA. Here the CDR3 reads CSVEEGLADSYNEQFF. The CDR3 region has the DNA TGCAGCGTTGAAGAAGGCCTAGCGGATTCCTACAATGAGCAGTTCTTC.

The V call is TRBV9, the J call TRBJ1-6, with 8 nucleotides matching TRBD1. The germline V gene encodes CDR1 SGDLS and CDR2 YYNGEE. The trim removed 3 bases at V and 3 bases at J, leaving 11 bases unmatched. The CDR3 runs to 18 residues. The CDR3 loop is CASSAQYGQGSYNSPLHF. CDR3 nucleotide sequence: TGTGCCAGCAGCGCTCAATATGGACAGGGAAGCTATAATTCACCCCTCCACTTT. Variable domain in full (rest from reference TRBV9 and TRBJ1-6): DSGVTQTPKHLITATGQRVTLRCSPRSGDLSVYWYQQSLDQGLQFLIQYYNGEERAKGNILERFSAQQFPDLHSELNLSSLELGDSALYFCASSAQYGQGSYNSPLHFGNGTRLTVT.

There are a few counts of this clone. V and J are TRBV19 and TRBJ1-2; D is uncertain. The CDR3 covers 13 residues. CDR1 and CDR2 (germline): LNHDA, SQIVND (reference sequence). V lost 0 bases, J lost 8 bases, and 10 bases lay in between. The CDR3 region is CASSIDTREGYTF. CDR3 nucleotide sequence: TGTGCCAGTAGTATAGACACCCGGGAGGGCTACACCTTC.

V and J are TRBV5-8 and TRBJ1-2; 9 nucleotides match TRBD1. Germline V gives CDR1 SGHTS, CDR2 YDEGEE. CDR3 length equals 15 residues. V trimming: 2 bases; J trimming: 3 bases; junction bases outside the gene matches: 5. The CDR3 DNA follows: TGTGCCAGCAGCTTCGCAACAGGGGGCGACTATGGCTACACCTTC. Translated: CASSFATGGDYGYTF.

The genes are TRBV7-8 and TRBJ2-5, with a possible D match to TRBD2 (7 bases). The CDR3 covers 16 residues. The V end lost 1 base, the J end lost 2 bases, and 14 bases lay between the germline ends. CDR1 is SGHVS and CDR2 is FQNEAQ in the germline V gene. The CDR3 sequence: CASSLGGGGNQETQYF. CDR3 bases: TGTGCCAGCAGCTTAGGGGGAGGGGGGAATCAAGAGACCCAGTACTTC. The full variable domain, completed using reference TRBV7-8 and TRBJ2-5, is GAGVSQSPRYKVAKRGQDVALRCDPISGHVSLFWYQQALGQGPEFLTYFQNEAQLDKSGLPSDRFFAERPEGSVSTLKIQRTQQEDSAVYLCASSLGGGGNQETQYFGPGTRLLVL.

Many counts were recorded for this clone. This chain uses TRBV6-5 with TRBJ1-2; D is unclear. The CDR3 is 14 amino acids. CDR1 and CDR2 (germline): MNHEY, SVGAGI. Trimming left V 4 bases short and J 1 base short, with 10 bases between. The CDR3 coding sequence is TGTGCCAGCAGTTTAGACACCAATAACTATGGCTACACCTTC. Translated, it gives CASSLDTNNYGYTF.

V and J are TRBV3-1 (or the pseudogene TRBV3-2) and TRBJ1-6, with TRBD1 identical over 7 bases. In germline, CDR1 is LGHDT, CDR2 YNNKEL (reference sequence). After removal of 5 bases from V and 7 bases from J, the junction contained 5 bases not matched to a gene. CDR3 size: 14 residues. The CDR3 sequence is CASSARDSNSPLHF. In nucleotides, the CDR3 is TGTGCCAGCAGCGCACGGGACAGCAATTCACCCCTCCACTTT.

The CDR3 DNA reads TGCGCCAGCAGCCAAGAAGGGGATTCCTACAATGAGCAGTTCTTC. Its protein product is CASSQEGDSYNEQFF. The chain combines TRBV4-3 with TRBJ2-1, with D perhaps TRBD1 (5 bases). The CDR3 covers 15 residues. Deletions cut 0 bases from V and 1 base from J, with 7 bases between. Germline V CDR1 and CDR2: LGHNA, YSLEER.

The CDR3: CASSLRTRRQGAGNQPQHF. The CDR3 DNA is TGTGCCAGCAGTTTGCGGACTCGTAGGCAGGGGGCCGGCAATCAGCCCCAGCATTTT. V usage is TRBV6-2 or TRBV6-3 and J usage is TRBJ1-5, with 8 bases matching TRBD1. The V segment lost 4 bases and the J segment 2 bases; nucleotides outside the gene matches: 16. The CDR3 covers 19 residues. Germline lookup yields CDR1 MNHEY and CDR2 SVGEGT.

This clone was detected ten times or more. This sequence joins TRBV24-1 and TRBJ2-1; 11 nucleotides agree with TRBD2. The V and J ends lost 9 bases and 0 bases, in that order; junction bases with no gene match: 6. CDR3 length equals 16 residues. Germline V gives CDR1 KGHDR, CDR2 SFDVKD. The CDR3 protein is CATGPSGGPSYNEQFF. CDR3 DNA sequence: TGTGCCACCGGCCCTAGCGGGGGGCCCTCCTACAATGAGCAGTTCTTC.